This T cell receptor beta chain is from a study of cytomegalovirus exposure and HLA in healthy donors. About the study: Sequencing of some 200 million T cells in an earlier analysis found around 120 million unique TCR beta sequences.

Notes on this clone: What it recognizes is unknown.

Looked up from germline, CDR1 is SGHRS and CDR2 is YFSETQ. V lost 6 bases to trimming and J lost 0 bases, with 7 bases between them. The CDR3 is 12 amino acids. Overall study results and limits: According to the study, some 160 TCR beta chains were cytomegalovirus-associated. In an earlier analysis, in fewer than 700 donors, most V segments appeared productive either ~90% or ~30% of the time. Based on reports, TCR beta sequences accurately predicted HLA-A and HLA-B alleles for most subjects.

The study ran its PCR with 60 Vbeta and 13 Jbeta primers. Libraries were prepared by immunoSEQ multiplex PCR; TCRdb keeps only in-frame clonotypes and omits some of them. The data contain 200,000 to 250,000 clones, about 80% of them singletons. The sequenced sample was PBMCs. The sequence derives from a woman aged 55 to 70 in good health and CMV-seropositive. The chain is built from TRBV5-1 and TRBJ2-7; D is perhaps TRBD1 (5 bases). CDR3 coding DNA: TGCGCCAGCAACCAGGGCTCCTACGAGCAGTACTTC. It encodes CASNQGSYEQYF. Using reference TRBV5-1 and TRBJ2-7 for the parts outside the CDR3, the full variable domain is KAGVTQTPRYLIKTRGQQVTLSCSPISGHRSVSWYQQTPGQGLQFLFEYFSETQRNKGNFPGRFSGRQFSNSRSEMNVSTLELGDSALYLCASNQGSYEQYFGPGTRLTVT.